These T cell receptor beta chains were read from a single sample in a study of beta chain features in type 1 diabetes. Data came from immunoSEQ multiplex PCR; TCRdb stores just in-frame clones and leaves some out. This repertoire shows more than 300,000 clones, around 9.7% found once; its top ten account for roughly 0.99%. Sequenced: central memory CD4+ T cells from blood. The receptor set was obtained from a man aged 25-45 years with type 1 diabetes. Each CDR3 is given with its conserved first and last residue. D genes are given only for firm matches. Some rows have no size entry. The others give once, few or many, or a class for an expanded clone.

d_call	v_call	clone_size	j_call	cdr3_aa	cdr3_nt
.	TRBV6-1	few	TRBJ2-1	CASSDAGGFRVYNEQFF	TGTGCCAGCAGTGACGCCGGGGGCTTTAGGGTATACAATGAGCAGTTCTTC
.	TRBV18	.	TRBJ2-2	CASSGGLPSNTGELFF	TGTGCCAGCTCCGGGGGGCTCCCTTCGAACACCGGGGAGCTGTTTTTT
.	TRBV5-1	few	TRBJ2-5	CASSSGPEETQYF	TGCGCCAGCAGCTCAGGACCGGAAGAGACCCAGTACTTC
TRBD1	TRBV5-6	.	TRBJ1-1	CASSLTMGTGGGTEAFF	TGTGCCAGCAGCTTGACAATGGGGACAGGGGGCGGAACTGAAGCTTTCTTT
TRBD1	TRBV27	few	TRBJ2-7	CASGRTGPAYEQYF	TGTGCCAGCGGGAGGACAGGGCCCGCCTACGAGCAGTACTTC
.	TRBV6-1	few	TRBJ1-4	CASSAKEYGDEKLFF	TGTGCCAGCAGTGCAAAGGAATATGGGGATGAAAAACTGTTTTTT
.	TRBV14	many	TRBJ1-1	CASTGTASAEAFF	TGTGCCAGCACCGGGACGGCCTCGGCTGAAGCTTTCTTT
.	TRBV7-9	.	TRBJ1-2	CASSLDTARGGYTF	TGTGCCAGCAGCCTCGATACCGCCAGGGGAGGCTACACCTTC
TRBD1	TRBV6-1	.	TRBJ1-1	CASSGQGPNTEAFF	TGTGCCAGCAGTGGACAGGGCCCGAACACTGAAGCTTTCTTT
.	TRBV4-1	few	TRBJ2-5	CASSQDPWGLEETQYF	TGCGCCAGCAGCCAAGATCCCTGGGGACTCGAGGAGACCCAGTACTTC
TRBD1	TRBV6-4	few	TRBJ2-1	CASSRGVGQGDNEQFF	TGTGCCAGCAGCCGTGGCGTGGGACAGGGGGACAATGAGCAGTTCTTC
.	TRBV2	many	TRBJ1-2	CASSVGIDGGYTF	TGTGCCAGCAGTGTTGGGATAGACGGTGGCTACACCTTC
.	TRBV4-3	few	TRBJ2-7	CASSPQHDQPYEQYF	TGCGCCAGCAGCCCTCAACACGACCAACCCTACGAGCAGTACTTC
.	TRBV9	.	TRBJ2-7	CASSEGGLREQYF	TGTGCCAGCAGCGAGGGAGGACTCCGGGAGCAGTACTTC
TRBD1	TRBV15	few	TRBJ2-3	CATSTRTGTITDTQYF	TGTGCCACCAGCACTCGGACAGGGACGATAACAGATACGCAGTATTTT
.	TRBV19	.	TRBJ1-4	CASSFDSGGEKLFF	TGTGCCAGTAGTTTCGATTCGGGTGGCGAAAAACTGTTTTTT
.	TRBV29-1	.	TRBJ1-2	CSVRESNYGYTF	TGCAGCGTTCGGGAATCTAACTATGGCTACACCTTC
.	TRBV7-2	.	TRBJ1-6	CASRVRDNSPLHF	TGTGCCAGCCGAGTAAGGGATAATTCACCCCTCCACTTT
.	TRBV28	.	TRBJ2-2	CASMLGAVGELFF	TGTGCCAGCATGCTGGGGGCGGTCGGGGAGCTGTTTTTT
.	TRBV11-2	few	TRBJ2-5	CASSFGNEETQYF	TGTGCCAGCAGCTTTGGGAATGAAGAGACCCAGTACTTC
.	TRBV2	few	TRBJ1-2	CASSAGTALLNYGYTF	TGTGCCAGCAGCGCCGGGACTGCCCTCCTTAACTATGGCTACACCTTC
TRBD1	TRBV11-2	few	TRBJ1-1	CASSEGTGARYAFF	TGTGCCAGCAGCGAAGGGACAGGGGCTCGATATGCTTTCTTT
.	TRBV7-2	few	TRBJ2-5	CASSLSRGETQYF	TGTGCCAGCAGCTTATCCAGGGGAGAGACCCAGTACTTC
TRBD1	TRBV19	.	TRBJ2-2	CASSIRAGGSDTGELFF	TGTGCCAGTAGTATTCGAGCAGGGGGCAGCGACACCGGGGAGCTGTTTTTT
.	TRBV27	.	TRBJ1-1	CASSPSRAGRGTEAFF	TGTGCCAGCAGTCCCTCCCGGGCAGGGAGGGGAACTGAAGCTTTCTTT
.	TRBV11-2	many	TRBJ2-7	CASSSMTSPSEQYF	TGTGCCAGCAGCTCTATGACTAGTCCCTCCGAGCAGTACTTC
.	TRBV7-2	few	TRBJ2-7	CASSLAVSGPHYEQYF	TGTGCCAGCAGCTTAGCGGTCTCTGGACCCCATTACGAGCAGTACTTC
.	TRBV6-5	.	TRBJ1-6	CASSPRGRDNSPLHF	TGTGCCAGCAGTCCCAGGGGCAGGGATAATTCACCCCTCCACTTT
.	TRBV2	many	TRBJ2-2	CASGPRGATNTGELFF	TGTGCCTCAGGGCCACGGGGGGCGACAAACACCGGGGAGCTGTTTTTT
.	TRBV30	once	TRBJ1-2	CAWSVMAGGYTF	TGTGCCTGGAGTGTAATGGCTGGCGGCTACACCTTC
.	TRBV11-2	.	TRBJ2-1	CASSLDSGNDEQFF	TGTGCCAGCAGCTTAGATTCAGGGAACGATGAGCAGTTCTTC
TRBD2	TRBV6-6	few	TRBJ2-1	CASRPSGGHNEQFF	TGTGCCAGCAGACCTAGCGGGGGGCACAATGAGCAGTTCTTC
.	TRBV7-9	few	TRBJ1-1	CASSLEGNTEAFF	TGTGCCAGCAGCTTAGAAGGCAACACTGAAGCTTTCTTT
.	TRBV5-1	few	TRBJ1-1	CASSLEPAYMNTEAFF	TGCGCCAGCAGCTTGGAACCAGCCTATATGAACACTGAAGCTTTCTTT
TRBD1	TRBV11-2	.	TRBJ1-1	CASTSVTGVTEAFF	TGTGCCAGCACCTCAGTCACAGGGGTCACTGAAGCTTTCTTT
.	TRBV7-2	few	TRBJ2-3	CASTPGHLWADTQYF	TGTGCCAGCACCCCGGGACACCTCTGGGCGGATACGCAGTATTTT
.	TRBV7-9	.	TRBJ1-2	CASSSIRGISNGYTF	TGTGCCAGCAGCTCCATCCGTGGGATTTCAAATGGCTACACCTTC
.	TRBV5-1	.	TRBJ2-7	CASKLVAGASYEQYF	TGCGCCAGCAAACTTGTAGCAGGGGCCTCCTACGAGCAGTACTTC
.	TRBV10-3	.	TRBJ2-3	CAISESGSAEDTQYF	TGTGCCATCAGTGAGTCGGGTAGTGCAGAAGATACGCAGTATTTT
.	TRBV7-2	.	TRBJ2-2	CASSLRQGLNTGELFF	TGTGCCAGCAGCTTGAGGCAGGGACTTAACACCGGGGAGCTGTTTTTT
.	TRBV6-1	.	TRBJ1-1	CASSAAGRNTEAFF	TGTGCCAGCAGTGCTGCGGGGCGGAACACTGAAGCTTTCTTT
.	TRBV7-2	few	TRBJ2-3	CASSASMGTQYF	TGTGCCAGCAGCGCCTCCATGGGTACGCAGTATTTT
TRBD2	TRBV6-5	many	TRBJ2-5	CASSYSGTRGTQYF	TGTGCCAGCAGTTACTCAGGGACTAGGGGGACCCAGTACTTC
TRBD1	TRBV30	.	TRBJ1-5	CAWSPRGLENQPQHF	TGTGCCTGGAGCCCCAGGGGGCTTGAGAATCAGCCCCAGCATTTT
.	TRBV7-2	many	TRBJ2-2	CASSPVVGASGELFF	TGTGCCAGCAGCCCCGTTGTTGGCGCATCCGGGGAGCTGTTTTTT
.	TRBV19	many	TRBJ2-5	CASSPKGLRGLPGETQYF	TGTGCCAGTAGTCCAAAGGGGCTGAGGGGACTCCCAGGAGAGACCCAGTACTTC
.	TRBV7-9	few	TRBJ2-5	CASRPGGETQYF	TGTGCCAGCAGGCCAGGGGGGGAGACCCAGTACTTC
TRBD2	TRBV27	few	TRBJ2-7	CASSPGGSYEQYF	TGTGCCAGCAGTCCGGGGGGTTCCTACGAGCAGTACTTC
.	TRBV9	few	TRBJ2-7	CASSPQVGVTKSYEQYF	TGTGCCAGCAGCCCGCAGGTAGGGGTCACGAAGTCCTACGAGCAGTACTTC
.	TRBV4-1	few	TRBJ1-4	CASTDAGGINEKLFF	TGCGCCAGCACCGATGCGGGGGGGATTAATGAAAAACTGTTTTTT
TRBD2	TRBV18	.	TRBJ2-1	CASSPSGGQFF	TGTGCCAGCTCACCCTCGGGGGGGCAGTTCTTC
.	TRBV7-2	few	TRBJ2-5	CASSSQGIETQYF	TGTGCCAGCAGCTCGCAGGGAATCGAGACCCAGTACTTC
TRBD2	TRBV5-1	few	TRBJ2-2	CASSLENSGASAGELFF	TGCGCCAGCAGCTTGGAGAATAGCGGGGCATCGGCCGGGGAGCTGTTTTTT
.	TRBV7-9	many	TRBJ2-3	CASTLEAFTDTQYF	TGTGCCAGCACCTTAGAGGCTTTCACAGATACGCAGTATTTT
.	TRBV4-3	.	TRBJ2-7	CASSLRMGTDSYEQYF	TGCGCCAGCAGCCTCCGAATGGGTACAGACTCCTACGAGCAGTACTTC
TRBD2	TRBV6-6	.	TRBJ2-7	CASSWRGIYEQYF	TGTGCCAGCAGTTGGCGGGGGATCTACGAGCAGTACTTC
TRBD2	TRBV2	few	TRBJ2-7	CASTDGRSAGQYF	TGTGCCAGCACGGACGGGAGGAGTGCTGGGCAGTACTTC
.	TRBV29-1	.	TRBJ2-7	CSVDAKGRTGSYEQYF	TGCAGCGTGGACGCCAAGGGACGGACGGGGAGCTACGAGCAGTACTTC
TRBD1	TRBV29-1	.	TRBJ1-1	CSVAGDRGTKTEAFF	TGCAGCGTTGCCGGGGACAGGGGGACGAAAACTGAAGCTTTCTTT
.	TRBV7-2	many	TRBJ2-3	CASSSRAGVDTQYF	TGTGCCAGCAGCTCTCGCGCAGGGGTGGATACGCAGTATTTT